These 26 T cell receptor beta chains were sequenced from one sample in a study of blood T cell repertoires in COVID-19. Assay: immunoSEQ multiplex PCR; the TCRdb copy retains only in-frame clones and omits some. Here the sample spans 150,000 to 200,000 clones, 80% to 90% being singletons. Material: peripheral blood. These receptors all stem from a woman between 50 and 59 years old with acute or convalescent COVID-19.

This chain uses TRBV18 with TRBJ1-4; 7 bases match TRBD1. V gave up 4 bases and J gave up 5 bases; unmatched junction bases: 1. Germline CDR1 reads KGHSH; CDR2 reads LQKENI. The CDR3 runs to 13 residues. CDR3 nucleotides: TGTGCCAGCTCACAGACAGGGAATGAAAAACTGTTTTTT. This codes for CASSQTGNEKLFF.

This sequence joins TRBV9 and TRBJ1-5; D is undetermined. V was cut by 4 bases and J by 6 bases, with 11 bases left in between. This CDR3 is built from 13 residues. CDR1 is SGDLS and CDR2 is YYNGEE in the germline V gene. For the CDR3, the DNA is TGTGCCAGCAGCCCCCGAGAGGGTCAGCCCCAGCATTTT. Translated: CASSPREGQPQHF.

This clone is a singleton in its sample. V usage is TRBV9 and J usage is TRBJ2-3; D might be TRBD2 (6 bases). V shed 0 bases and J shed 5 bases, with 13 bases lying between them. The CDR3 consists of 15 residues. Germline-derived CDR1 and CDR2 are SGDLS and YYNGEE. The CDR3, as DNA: TGTGCCAGCAGCGTAGACCGACTAGGGGAAGATACGCAGTATTTT. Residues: CASSVDRLGEDTQYF. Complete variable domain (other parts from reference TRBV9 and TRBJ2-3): DSGVTQTPKHLITATGQRVTLRCSPRSGDLSVYWYQQSLDQGLQFLIQYYNGEERAKGNILERFSAQQFPDLHSELNLSSLELGDSALYFCASSVDRLGEDTQYFGPGTRLTVL.

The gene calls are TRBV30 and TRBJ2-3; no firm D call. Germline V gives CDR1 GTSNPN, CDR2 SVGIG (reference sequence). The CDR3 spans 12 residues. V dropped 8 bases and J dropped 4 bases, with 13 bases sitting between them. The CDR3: CATTSAADTQYF. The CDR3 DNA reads TGTGCCACTACGTCTGCGGCAGATACGCAGTATTTT.

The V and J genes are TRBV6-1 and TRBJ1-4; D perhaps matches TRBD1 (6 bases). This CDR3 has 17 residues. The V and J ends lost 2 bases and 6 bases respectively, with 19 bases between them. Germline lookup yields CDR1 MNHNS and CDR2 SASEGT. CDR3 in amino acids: CASSEFYFRAGDEKLFF. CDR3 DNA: TGTGCCAGCAGTGAATTCTATTTTCGGGCAGGGGATGAAAAACTGTTTTTT.

The CDR3 loop is CASSFREGPIYEQYF. DNA for the CDR3: TGTGCCAGCAGCTTCCGAGAGGGCCCGATTTACGAGCAGTACTTC. The chain joins TRBV7-7 to TRBJ2-7; D is perhaps TRBD2 (5 bases). Germline V gene data show CDR1 as SSHAT and CDR2 as FNYEAQ (reference sequence). This CDR3 has 15 amino acids. The V gene lost 3 bases and the J gene lost 4 bases, with 16 bases spanning the gap.

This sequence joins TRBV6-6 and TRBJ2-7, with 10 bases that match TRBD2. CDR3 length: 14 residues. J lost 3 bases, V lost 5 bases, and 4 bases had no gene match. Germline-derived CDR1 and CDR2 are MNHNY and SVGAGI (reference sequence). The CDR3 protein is CASSLAGAFYEQYF. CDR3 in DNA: TGTGCCAGCAGTCTAGCGGGGGCATTCTACGAGCAGTACTTC.

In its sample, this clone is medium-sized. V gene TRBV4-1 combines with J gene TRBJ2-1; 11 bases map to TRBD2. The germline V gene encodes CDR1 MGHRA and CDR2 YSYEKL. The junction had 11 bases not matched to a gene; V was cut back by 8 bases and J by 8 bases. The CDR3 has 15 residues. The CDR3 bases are TGCGCCAGCGGAACTTTAGCGGGGGGGCCTGATGAGCAGTTCTTC. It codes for CASGTLAGGPDEQFF.

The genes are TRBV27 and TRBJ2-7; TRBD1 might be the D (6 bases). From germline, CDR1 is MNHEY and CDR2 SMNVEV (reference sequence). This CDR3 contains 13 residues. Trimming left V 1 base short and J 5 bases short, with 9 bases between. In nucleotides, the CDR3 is TGTGCCAGCAGTTTATTAGGGGGACACGAGCAGTACTTC. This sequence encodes CASSLLGGHEQYF.

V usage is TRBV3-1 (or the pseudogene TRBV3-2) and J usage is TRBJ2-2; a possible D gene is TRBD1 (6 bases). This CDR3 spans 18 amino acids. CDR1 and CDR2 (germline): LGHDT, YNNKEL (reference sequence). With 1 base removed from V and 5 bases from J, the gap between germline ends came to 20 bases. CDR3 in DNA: TGTGCCAGCAGCCAAGGACAGGTCGATGCTCTTGGTACCGGGGAGCTGTTTTTT. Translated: CASSQGQVDALGTGELFF.

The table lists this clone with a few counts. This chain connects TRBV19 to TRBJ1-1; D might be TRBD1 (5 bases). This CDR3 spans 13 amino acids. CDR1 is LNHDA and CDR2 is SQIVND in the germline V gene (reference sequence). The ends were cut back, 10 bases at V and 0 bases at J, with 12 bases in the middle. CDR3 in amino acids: CATWTQMNTEAFF. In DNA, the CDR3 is TGTGCCACCTGGACACAAATGAACACTGAAGCTTTCTTT.

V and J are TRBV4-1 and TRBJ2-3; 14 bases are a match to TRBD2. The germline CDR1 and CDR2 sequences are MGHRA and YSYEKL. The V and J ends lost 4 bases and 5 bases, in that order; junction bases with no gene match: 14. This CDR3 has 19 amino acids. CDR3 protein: CASSPRWTSGGRGGDTQYF. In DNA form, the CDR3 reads TGCGCCAGCAGCCCCCGATGGACTAGCGGGGGGAGGGGAGGAGATACGCAGTATTTT.

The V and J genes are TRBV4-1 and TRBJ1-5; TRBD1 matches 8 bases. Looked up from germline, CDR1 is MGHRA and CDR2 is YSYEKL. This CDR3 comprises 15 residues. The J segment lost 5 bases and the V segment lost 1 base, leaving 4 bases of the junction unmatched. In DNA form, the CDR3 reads TGCGCCAGCAGCCAAGCGCAGACAGGGGATCAGCCCCAGCATTTT. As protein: CASSQAQTGDQPQHF.

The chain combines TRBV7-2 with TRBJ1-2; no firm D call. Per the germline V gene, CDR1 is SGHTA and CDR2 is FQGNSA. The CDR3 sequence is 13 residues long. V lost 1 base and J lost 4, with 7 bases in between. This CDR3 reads CASSLDRGYGYTF. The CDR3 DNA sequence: TGTGCCAGCAGCTTAGATCGGGGCTATGGCTACACCTTC.

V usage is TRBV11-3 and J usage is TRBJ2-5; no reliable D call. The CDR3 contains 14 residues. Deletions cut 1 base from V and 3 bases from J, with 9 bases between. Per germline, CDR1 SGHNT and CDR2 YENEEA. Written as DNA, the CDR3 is TGTGCCAGCAGCTTAGGTATCCGCGAAGAGACCCAGTACTTC. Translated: CASSLGIREETQYF.

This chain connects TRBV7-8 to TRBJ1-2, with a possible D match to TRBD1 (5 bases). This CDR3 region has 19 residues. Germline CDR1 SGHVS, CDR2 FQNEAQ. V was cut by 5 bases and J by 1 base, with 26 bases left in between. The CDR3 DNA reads TGTGCCAGCAGCCCCATTATAGTGGGTCAGGGTGATAGTAACTATGGCTACACCTTC. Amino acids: CASSPIIVGQGDSNYGYTF.

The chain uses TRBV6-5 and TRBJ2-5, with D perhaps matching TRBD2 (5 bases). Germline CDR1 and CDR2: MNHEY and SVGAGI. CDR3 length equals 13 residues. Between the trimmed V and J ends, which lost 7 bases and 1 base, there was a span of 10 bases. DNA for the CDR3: TGTGCCAGCATCCCCGGGGTCCAAGAGACCCAGTACTTC. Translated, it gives CASIPGVQETQYF.

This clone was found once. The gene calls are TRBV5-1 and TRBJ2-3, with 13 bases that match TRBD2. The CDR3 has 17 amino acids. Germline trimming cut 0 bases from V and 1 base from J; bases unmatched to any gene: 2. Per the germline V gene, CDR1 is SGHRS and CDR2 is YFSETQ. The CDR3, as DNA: TGCGCCAGCAGCTTGGGACTAGCGGGGGGCCGCACAGATACGCAGTATTTT. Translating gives CASSLGLAGGRTDTQYF.

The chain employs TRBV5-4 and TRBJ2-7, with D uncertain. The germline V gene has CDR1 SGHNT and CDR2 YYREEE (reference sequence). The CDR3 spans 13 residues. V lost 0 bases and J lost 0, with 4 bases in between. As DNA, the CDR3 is TGTGCCAGCAGCTTGGGCAGCTCCTACGAGCAGTACTTC. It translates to CASSLGSSYEQYF.

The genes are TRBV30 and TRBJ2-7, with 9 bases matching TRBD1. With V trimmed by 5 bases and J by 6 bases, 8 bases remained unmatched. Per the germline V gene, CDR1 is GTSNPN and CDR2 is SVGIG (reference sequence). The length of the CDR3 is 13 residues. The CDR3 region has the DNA TGTGCCTGGGCCGGGACAGGGAGTCTCGAGCAGTACTTC. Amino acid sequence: CAWAGTGSLEQYF.

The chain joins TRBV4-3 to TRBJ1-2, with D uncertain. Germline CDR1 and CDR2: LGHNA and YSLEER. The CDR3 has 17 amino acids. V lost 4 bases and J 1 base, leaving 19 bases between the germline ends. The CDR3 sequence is CASSLLAGGSRNYGYTF. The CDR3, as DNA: TGCGCCAGCAGCCTTCTAGCCGGCGGCAGTCGTAACTATGGCTACACCTTC.

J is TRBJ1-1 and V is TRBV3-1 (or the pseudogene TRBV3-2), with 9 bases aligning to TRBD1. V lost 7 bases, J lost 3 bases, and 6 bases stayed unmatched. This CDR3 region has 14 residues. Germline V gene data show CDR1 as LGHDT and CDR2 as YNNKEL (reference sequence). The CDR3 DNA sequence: TGTGCCAGCAATAACAGGGGGCGGGACACTGAAGCTTTCTTT. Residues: CASNNRGRDTEAFF.

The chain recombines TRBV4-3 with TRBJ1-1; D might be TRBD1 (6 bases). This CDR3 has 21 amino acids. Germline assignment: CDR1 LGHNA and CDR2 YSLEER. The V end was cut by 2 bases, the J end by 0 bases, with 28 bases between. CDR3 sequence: CASSQLLFFRDTERMNTEAFF. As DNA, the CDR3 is TGCGCCAGCAGCCAACTTTTATTTTTCCGGGACACTGAACGAATGAACACTGAAGCTTTCTTT.

CDR3 nucleotide sequence: TGTGCTAGTGGTTTGTCTGGGACAGGAGAGACCCAGTACTTC. This sequence encodes CASGLSGTGETQYF. This rearrangement joins TRBV12-5 to TRBJ2-5, with TRBD1 matching 8 bases. This CDR3 spans 14 amino acids. Per the germline V gene, CDR1 is LGHNT and CDR2 is FRNRAP. V was clipped by 2 bases and J by 4 bases; unmatched bases: 3.

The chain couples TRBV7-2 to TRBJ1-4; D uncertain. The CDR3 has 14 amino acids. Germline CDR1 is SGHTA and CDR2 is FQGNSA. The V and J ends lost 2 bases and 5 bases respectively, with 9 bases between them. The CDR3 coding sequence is TGTGCCAGCAGCTTAAGCGCGGCAAATGAAAAACTGTTTTTT. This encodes CASSLSAANEKLFF.

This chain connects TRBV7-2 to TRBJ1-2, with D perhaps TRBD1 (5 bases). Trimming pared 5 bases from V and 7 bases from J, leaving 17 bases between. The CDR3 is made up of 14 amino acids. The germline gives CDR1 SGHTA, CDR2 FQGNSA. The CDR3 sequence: CASSRDFPAGGYTF. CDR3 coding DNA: TGTGCCAGCAGCCGGGACTTCCCGGCGGGTGGCTACACCTTC.